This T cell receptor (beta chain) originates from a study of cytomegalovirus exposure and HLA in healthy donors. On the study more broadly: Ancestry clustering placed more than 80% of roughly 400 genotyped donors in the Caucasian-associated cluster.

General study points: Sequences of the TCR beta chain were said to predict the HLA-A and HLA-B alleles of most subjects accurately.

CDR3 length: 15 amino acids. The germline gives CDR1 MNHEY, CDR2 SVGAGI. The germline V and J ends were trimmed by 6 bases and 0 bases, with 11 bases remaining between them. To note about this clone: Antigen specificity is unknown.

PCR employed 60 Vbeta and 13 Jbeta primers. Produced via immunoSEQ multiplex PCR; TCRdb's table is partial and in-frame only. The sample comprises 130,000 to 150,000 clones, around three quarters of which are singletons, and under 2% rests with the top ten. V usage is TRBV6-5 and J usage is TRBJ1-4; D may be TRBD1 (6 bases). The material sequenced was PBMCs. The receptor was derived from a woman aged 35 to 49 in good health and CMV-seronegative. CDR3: CASRGQTTTNEKLFF. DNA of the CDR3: TGTGCCAGCAGAGGACAGACCACAACTAATGAAAAACTGTTTTTT.